The next 32 T cell receptor beta chains were all read from a single sample in a study of metastatic and nonmetastatic thyroid tumors. From the PCR reads, TCRdb re-called clones with MiXCR. The sample has some 84,000 clones, over 8.5% seen once; the top ten hold 8.8%. All patients were untreated before thyroid surgery. Sequencing was carried out using blood. The receptors here all came from a female donor with papillary thyroid cancer or a benign thyroid nodule (not recorded which). Some clones in this sample may be carry-over from other donors' samples.

This clone appeared many times. The rearrangement joins TRBV28 to TRBJ1-2; D gene ambiguous. Germline V gene lookup returns CDR1 MDHEN and CDR2 SYDVKM. There are 14 residues in the CDR3. CDR3 in DNA: TGTTGGGGTCAGGACCCTCCGTTTAATGATGGCTACACCTTC. Amino acids: CWGQDPPFNDGYTF.

This clone was counted ten times or more. The V and J genes are TRBV9 and TRBJ1-2, with D uncertain. The germline CDR1 and CDR2 sequences are SGDLS and YYNGEE. V was pared by 3 bases and J by 11 bases, with 11 bases between. The CDR3 extends over 11 amino acids. The CDR3 sequence: CASSASTEYTF. In nucleotides, the CDR3 is TGTGCCAGCAGCGCCTCTACAGAGTACACCTTC.

Within the sample, this clone is medium-sized (0.01 to 0.1%). Here the CDR3 DNA reads TGTGCCAGCATACCATCTGGCAGGGAGGGAGGGACTGAAGCTTTCTTT. Its translation: CASIPSGREGGTEAFF. The genes are TRBV6-1 and TRBJ1-1; tentatively, D is TRBD1 (5 bases). CDR1 is MNHNS, CDR2 SASEGT, per germline. The CDR3 extends over 16 amino acids. V lost 7 bases and J lost 5, with 23 bases in between.

This clone occurred many times. This chain connects TRBV6-1 to TRBJ2-5; the match to TRBD2 covers 9 bases. The CDR3 has 15 residues. The junction had 6 bases not matched to a gene; V was cut back by 5 bases and J by 2 bases. The germline gives CDR1 MNHNS, CDR2 SASEGT. CDR3 sequence reads: CASSLSGGLQETQYF. The CDR3 DNA follows: TGTGCCAGCAGTCTTAGCGGGGGCCTACAAGAGACCCAGTACTTC.

This clone appeared many times. V gene TRBV9 combines with J gene TRBJ2-5; no firm D call. V was shortened by 4 bases and J by 0 bases, with 10 bases between the two germline ends. Per germline, CDR1 SGDLS and CDR2 YYNGEE. The CDR3 runs 14 residues. The CDR3 nucleotides read TGTGCCAGCAGCCCCACGTGGGACCAAGAGACCCAGTACTTC. The encoded protein is CASSPTWDQETQYF.

There are a few counts of this clone. The chain links TRBV9 to TRBJ2-5; 7 positions match TRBD2. With 0 bases clipped from V and 1 base from J, the junction kept 6 bases outside the gene matches. Germline V gene lookup returns CDR1 SGDLS and CDR2 YYNGEE. This CDR3 comprises 16 residues. CDR3: CASSVALLASQETQYF. CDR3 DNA sequence: TGTGCCAGCAGCGTAGCCTTACTAGCGTCCCAAGAGACCCAGTACTTC.

For this clone: The identical CDR3 is also encoded by other nucleotide sequences in the sample. The chain carries TRBV29-1 and TRBJ2-3; 10 nucleotides agree with TRBD1. Germline CDR1 SQVTM, CDR2 ANQGSEA. The CDR3 runs to 12 residues. With 6 bases clipped from V and 8 bases from J, the junction kept 5 bases outside the gene matches. The CDR3 coding sequence is TGCAGCGTCGGGACAGGGGAGAGTACGCAGTATTTT. Translating it yields CSVGTGESTQYF.

There are many counts of this clone. The gene calls are TRBV24-1 and TRBJ2-5, with 8 bases identical to TRBD1. Trimming cost V 3 bases and J 4 bases; bases outside gene matches: 6. The CDR3 covers 15 residues. The germline V gene encodes CDR1 KGHDR and CDR2 SFDVKD. CDR3 in DNA: TGTGCCACCAGTGATGTGGACAGGGTGGGAGAGACCCAGTACTTC. The encoded protein is CATSDVDRVGETQYF.

This clone was picked up many times. The gene calls are TRBV12-3 or TRBV12-4 and TRBJ1-1; D unclear. This CDR3 has 12 amino acids. Deletions cut 3 bases from V and 3 bases from J, with 5 bases between. This CDR3 is CASSLRHTEAFF. CDR3 nucleotide sequence: TGTGCCAGCAGTTTGAGACACACTGAAGCTTTCTTT.

The chain combines TRBV7-2 with TRBJ2-7; the D is unclear. V was cut by 5 bases and J by 3 bases, with 11 bases left in between. The CDR3 is 13 amino acids. In germline, CDR1 is SGHTA, CDR2 FQGNSA. In DNA, the CDR3 is TGTGCCAGCAGCGCCGACGGGTTCTACGAGCAGTACTTC. Its protein product is CASSADGFYEQYF.

The V call is TRBV30, the J call TRBJ2-7; unclear D gene. The V end was cut by 1 base, the J end by 3 bases, with 16 bases between. The CDR3 has 15 amino acids. CDR1 is GTSNPN and CDR2 is SVGIG in the germline V gene (reference sequence). The CDR3, as DNA: TGTGCCTGGAGTGATCAATCGCTTGGTTACTACGAGCAGTACTTC. It specifies CAWSDQSLGYYEQYF.

The chain couples TRBV6-1 to TRBJ1-6; the D gene is possibly TRBD1 (5 bases). The V and J ends lost 3 bases and 11 bases respectively, with 23 bases between them. Germline CDR1 reads MNHNS; CDR2 reads SASEGT. There are 17 residues in the CDR3. The CDR3 DNA reads TGTGCCAGCAGTGAGTTAACCGGTGCGGGGGGATTCGCACCCCTCCACTTT. Residues: CASSELTGAGGFAPLHF.

This clone was seen many times. V gene TRBV12-3 or TRBV12-4 combines with J gene TRBJ1-6; weak D call: TRBD1 (5 bases). V was trimmed by 7 bases and J by 11 bases, leaving 18 bases between them. The CDR3 totals 14 residues. The CDR3 loop is CASTHGGVGTPLHF. CDR3 nucleotide sequence: TGTGCCAGCACCCATGGGGGGGTTGGGACACCCCTCCACTTT.

This clone occurred many times. V and J are TRBV6-1 and TRBJ2-3; D unresolved. V dropped 5 bases and J dropped 2 bases, with 14 bases sitting between them. The CDR3 consists of 15 residues. Per germline, CDR1 MNHNS and CDR2 SASEGT. The DNA of the CDR3 is TGTGCCAGCAGTCCCATCCCGGGTGACACAGATACGCAGTATTTT. Its protein is CASSPIPGDTDTQYF.

This clone was seen a few times. The junction departs from the called germline gene at one end, perhaps through a read error. This chain uses TRBV11-3 with TRBJ1-2; 8 positions agree with TRBD1. The germline gives CDR1 SGHNT, CDR2 YENEEA. The CDR3 spans 11 residues. CDR3 DNA: TGTGCCAGCAGTTCCGCAGGGGGCAGGCGCTTC. Translation: CASSSAGGRRF.

This clone has a count of ten or more. The gene calls are TRBV7-6 and TRBJ2-5; 8 nucleotides agree with TRBD1. The V and J ends lost 0 bases and 7 bases, in that order; junction bases with no gene match: 7. The CDR3 is made up of 15 amino acids. Germline values: CDR1 SGHVS, CDR2 FNYEAQ. CDR3 coding DNA: TGTGCCAGCAGCTTAGCGCTTCAACAGGGGGGGACCCAGTACTTC. It codes for CASSLALQQGGTQYF.

This clone was found many times. This chain links TRBV7-6 with TRBJ2-2, with 7 bases matching TRBD1. The CDR3 length is 15 residues. With 3 bases clipped from V and 1 base from J, the junction kept 2 bases outside the gene matches. Germline V gene data show CDR1 as SGHVS and CDR2 as FNYEAQ. DNA for the CDR3: TGTGCCAGCAGCTTCCGGACAGGGAACACCGGGGAGCTGTTTTTT. Translation: CASSFRTGNTGELFF.

The chain uses TRBV5-1 and TRBJ2-2; D might be TRBD1 (6 bases). Deletions cut 6 bases from V and 4 bases from J, with 16 bases between. This CDR3 comprises 15 residues. Germline loops: CDR1 SGHRS, CDR2 YFSETQ. The CDR3 reads CASNYRVESTGELFF. The CDR3 DNA reads TGCGCCAGCAATTACAGGGTCGAAAGCACCGGGGAGCTGTTTTTT.

There are many counts of this clone. The V gene is TRBV7-3, the J gene TRBJ2-1; the D gene is possibly TRBD2 (5 bases). The CDR3 covers 16 residues. V was pared by 0 bases and J by 2 bases, with 11 bases between. Germline V gene sequence: CDR1 SGHTA, CDR2 FQGTGA. CDR3 sequence: CASSLTSAGAYNEQFF. CDR3 sequence (DNA): TGTGCCAGCAGCTTAACTTCGGCCGGGGCCTACAATGAGCAGTTCTTC.

In this sample, this clone turned up many times. The chain joins TRBV9 to TRBJ2-5; 9 nucleotides match TRBD2. Germline CDR1 reads SGDLS; CDR2 reads YYNGEE. J was trimmed by 3 bases and V by 0 bases; bases with no gene match: 3. The CDR3 runs 15 residues. CDR3 in DNA: TGTGCCAGCAGCGTAGCGGCTAGCGGGGAAGAGACCCAGTACTTC. The encoded protein is CASSVAASGEETQYF.

This clone has more than one count but fewer than ten. The J gene is TRBJ1-5, the V gene TRBV7-8; D gene uncertain. There are 13 residues in the CDR3. The germline gives CDR1 SGHVS, CDR2 FQNEAQ. Trimming shortened V by 5 bases and J by 4 bases, and 9 bases separated the two germline ends. This CDR3 reads CASSPLRNQPQHF. DNA for the CDR3: TGTGCCAGCAGCCCCCTTCGTAATCAGCCCCAGCATTTT. Looking up the rest from reference TRBV7-8 and TRBJ1-5 gives the full variable domain: GAGVSQSPRYKVAKRGQDVALRCDPISGHVSLFWYQQALGQGPEFLTYFQNEAQLDKSGLPSDRFFAERPEGSVSTLKIQRTQQEDSAVYLCASSPLRNQPQHFGDGTRLSIL.

This clone was seen many times. This chain joins TRBV28 and TRBJ2-5; D is possibly TRBD2 (5 bases). CDR3 size: 15 residues. The V and J ends lost 8 bases and 1 base respectively, with 17 bases between them. CDR1 is MDHEN and CDR2 is SYDVKM in the germline V gene. CDR3 nucleotide sequence: TGTGCCAGCTTGGAGTTTAAGGCGGGCCAAGAGACCCAGTACTTC. Protein product: CASLEFKAGQETQYF.

This clone was seen at least ten times. The V call is TRBV7-3, the J call TRBJ2-3; D is unresolved. There are 12 residues in the CDR3. Germline assignment: CDR1 SGHTA and CDR2 FQGTGA. V lost 3 bases and J lost 5, with 6 bases in between. DNA for the CDR3: TGTGCCAGCAGCTTCGACCGAGATACGCAGTATTTT. Protein product: CASSFDRDTQYF.

Points on this clone: At one end, the junction sequence differs from germline, possibly due to a read error. V is TRBV6-1 and J is TRBJ2-5; 12 bases are shared with TRBD2. The CDR3 length is 15 residues. Germline CDR1 is MNHNS and CDR2 is SASEGT. The CDR3 DNA reads TGTGCCAGCACCTCTAGCGGGGGGGCCCAAGGGACCCAGCACTTC. It translates to CASTSSGGAQGTQHF.

To note about this clone: Being one base from a much bigger clone, this may be a read error. The V call is TRBV7-9, the J call TRBJ2-1, with TRBD2 identical over 8 bases. The junction had 7 bases not matched to a gene; V was cut back by 6 bases and J by 9 bases. The germline V gene has CDR1 SEHNR and CDR2 FQNEAQ (reference sequence). CDR3 length equals 13 residues. The CDR3 DNA reads TGTGCCAGCAGATCGGGGGGGCTTAGTGAGCAGTTCTTC. It encodes CASRSGGLSEQFF.

Ten or more counts support this clone. The chain joins TRBV3-1 to TRBJ1-1; TRBD1 aligns across 7 bases. This CDR3 has 18 residues. Germline trimming cut 1 base from V and 3 bases from J; bases unmatched to any gene: 14. Germline V gene data show CDR1 as LGHDT and CDR2 as YNNKEL (reference sequence). CDR3 in DNA: TGTGCCAGCAGCCAAGTCGGTTATGAGGGGGCGACGGACACTGAAGCTTTCTTT. This translates into CASSQVGYEGATDTEAFF. Filled out from reference TRBV3-1 and TRBJ1-1, the complete variable domain reads DTAVSQTPKYLVTQMGNDKSIKCEQNLGHDTMYWYKQDSKKFLKIMFSYNNKELIINETVPNRFSPKSPDKAHLNLHINSLELGDSAVYFCASSQVGYEGATDTEAFFGQGTRLTVV.

This clone was observed many times. This chain joins TRBV5-1 and TRBJ2-3; TRBD2 is a possible D gene (6 bases). From germline, CDR1 is SGHRS and CDR2 YFSETQ. Between the trimmed V and J ends, which lost 5 bases and 6 bases, there was a span of 16 bases. The CDR3 spans 14 residues. CDR3 protein: CASRGDSLSDTQYF. For the CDR3, the DNA is TGCGCCAGCAGAGGGGACTCTCTTTCGGATACGCAGTATTTT.

This clone has ten or more counts. The chain has TRBV10-1 and TRBJ2-5, with D perhaps matching TRBD1 or TRBD2 (6 bases each). Germline values: CDR1 WNHNN, CDR2 SYGVQD (reference sequence). The ends were cut back, 0 bases at V and 2 bases at J, with 13 bases in the middle. The CDR3 runs to 16 residues. Written as DNA, the CDR3 is TGCGCCAGCAGTGAGTCGAGGGGGGACGGGCAAGAGACCCAGTACTTC. Translated: CASSESRGDGQETQYF.

This clone was found many times. The chain has TRBV9 and TRBJ2-5; perhaps TRBD1 as D (6 bases). Germline V gene sequence: CDR1 SGDLS, CDR2 YYNGEE. V was pared by 0 bases and J by 3 bases, with 6 bases between. This CDR3 region has 13 residues. Here the CDR3 DNA reads TGTGCCAGCAGCGTAGGGACAGAAGAGACCCAGTACTTC. This codes for CASSVGTEETQYF.

This clone appeared a few times. With a much larger clone just one base away, this may be a read error. The V gene is TRBV7-3, the J gene TRBJ2-5; the match to TRBD2 covers 12 bases. This CDR3 contains 18 residues. The V segment lost 7 bases and the J segment 3 bases; nucleotides outside the gene matches: 15. The germline gives CDR1 SGHTA, CDR2 FQGTGA. CDR3 protein: CASIPQTSGGLGKETQYF. In DNA, the CDR3 is TGTGCCAGCATCCCCCAGACTAGCGGGGGCCTGGGGAAAGAGACCCAGTACTTC.

The table lists this clone with many counts. J is TRBJ2-5 and V is TRBV11-1, with 7 bases lining up with TRBD1. The germline CDR1 and CDR2 sequences are SGHAT and FQDESV (reference sequence). The V segment lost 5 bases and the J segment 1 base; nucleotides outside the gene matches: 4. The CDR3 loop spans 14 amino acids. CDR3 sequence reads: CASSRQGSQETQYF. DNA of the CDR3: TGTGCCAGCAGCCGACAGGGTTCCCAAGAGACCCAGTACTTC.

This clone occurred many times. This chain links TRBV19 with TRBJ1-5; 7 nucleotides match TRBD1. The ends lost 5 bases at V and 1 base at J; junction bases unmatched: 5. Germline V gives CDR1 LNHDA, CDR2 SQIVND (reference sequence). This CDR3 has 15 amino acids. In nucleotides, the CDR3 is TGTGCCAGTAGTTTACAGGGGAAAAGCAATCAGCCCCAGCATTTT. Its protein is CASSLQGKSNQPQHF.